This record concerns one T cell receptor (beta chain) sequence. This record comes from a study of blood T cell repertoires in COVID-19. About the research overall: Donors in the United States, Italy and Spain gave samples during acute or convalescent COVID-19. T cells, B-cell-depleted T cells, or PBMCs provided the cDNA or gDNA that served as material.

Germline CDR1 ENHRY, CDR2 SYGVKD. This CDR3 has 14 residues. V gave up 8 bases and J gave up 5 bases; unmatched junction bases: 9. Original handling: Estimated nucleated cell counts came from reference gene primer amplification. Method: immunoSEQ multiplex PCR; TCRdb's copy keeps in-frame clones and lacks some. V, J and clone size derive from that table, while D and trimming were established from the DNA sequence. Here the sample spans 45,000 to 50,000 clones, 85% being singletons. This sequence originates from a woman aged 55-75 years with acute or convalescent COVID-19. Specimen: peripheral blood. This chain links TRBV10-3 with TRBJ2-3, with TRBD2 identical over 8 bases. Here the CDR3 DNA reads TGTGCCATCGACGGGGGGGCTTCAGTAGATACGCAGTATTTT. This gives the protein CAIDGGASVDTQYF.